This record covers a single TCR beta chain. Its target is not known. The data stem from a study of T cell responses to AZD1222 COVID-19 vaccine. General observations from the study: White British ancestry dominated among donors, who included more females, and clonal diversity was possibly underestimated. Along spike, vaccine-associated CD4 TCRs were found throughout, with dominance at 160-218 and 743-854.

The V end lost 1 base, the J end lost 3 bases, and 10 bases lay between the germline ends. Per germline, CDR1 MNHEY and CDR2 SMNVEV (reference sequence). CDR3 length equals 14 residues. Clones were sequenced by immunoSEQ multiplex PCR, and TCRdb holds only the in-frame ones, with some missing. The repertoire holds about 130,000 clones, with roughly 93% as singletons. Here the sequenced sample was peripheral blood, taken 28 days after the second AZD1222 dose. This clonotype originated in an adult who received the AZD1222 COVID-19 vaccine. V is TRBV27 and J is TRBJ2-7; D is ambiguous. This CDR3 is CASSLFPDFYEQYF. The CDR3 DNA sequence: TGTGCCAGCAGTTTATTCCCGGATTTCTACGAGCAGTACTTC.